This T cell receptor beta chain was sequenced in a study of tumor-infiltrating lymphocytes in primary liver carcinoma. Without any cell sorting, roughly 20-32 mg of bulk tissue yielded co-extracted RNA and DNA. Germline V gene lookup returns CDR1 SGHAT and CDR2 FQNNGV. The CDR3 spans 14 residues. TCR beta cDNA was reverse-transcribed from about 500 ng of total RNA. The reaction used a constant-region primer and ProtoScript II reverse transcriptase. Three-round nested multiplex PCR performed with slightly modified ARM-PCR produced the TCR beta libraries. It was with TRBV1-TRBV30 forward primers and a C-beta reverse primer that the first two PCR rounds were run, at approximately 10 cycles each. TCRdb used MiXCR to reprocess the multiplex PCR reads, holding one entry per CDR3 protein. This sample has 100,000 or so distinct CDR3 sequences, with more than 65% found just once. The count of this clonotype is one. The germline gene is not matched at one end of the junction; a read error may be the cause.

The chain has TRBV11-2 and TRBJ2-3; no clear D gene. The sample consisted of liver tumor tissue from sampling region 2. Sample subset: tumor region T2, inferior pole. This TCR derives from a woman aged 55-69 years with primary liver carcinoma and hepatitis B virus infection. CDR3 in amino acids: CASSLDRAIDTHYF. CDR3 nucleotides: TGTGCCAGCAGCTTAGACAGAGCGATCGATACGCACTATTTT.